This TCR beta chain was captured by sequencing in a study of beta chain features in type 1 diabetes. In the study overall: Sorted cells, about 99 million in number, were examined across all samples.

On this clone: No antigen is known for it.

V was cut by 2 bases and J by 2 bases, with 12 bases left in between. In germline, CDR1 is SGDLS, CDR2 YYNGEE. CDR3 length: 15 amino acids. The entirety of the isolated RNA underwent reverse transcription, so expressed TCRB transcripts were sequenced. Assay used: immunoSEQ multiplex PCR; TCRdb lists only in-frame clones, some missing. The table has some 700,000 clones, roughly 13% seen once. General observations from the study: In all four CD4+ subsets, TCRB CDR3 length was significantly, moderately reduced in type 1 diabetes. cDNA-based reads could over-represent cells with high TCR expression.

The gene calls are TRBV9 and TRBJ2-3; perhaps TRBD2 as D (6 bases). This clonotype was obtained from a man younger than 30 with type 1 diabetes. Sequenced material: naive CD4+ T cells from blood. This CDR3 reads CASSVGGESTDTQYF. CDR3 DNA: TGTGCCAGCAGCGTTGGCGGGGAATCCACAGATACGCAGTATTTT.